Below are 32 T cell receptor beta chains sequenced from a single sample in a study of blood T cell repertoires in COVID-19. Clones were read by immunoSEQ multiplex PCR, and TCRdb kept only the in-frame ones, dropping some. Here the sample spans roughly 180,000 clones, about 95% being singletons. Input material: peripheral blood. The origin of the receptors is a man aged 30 to 39 with COVID-19, enrolled during active disease.

The chain joins TRBV7-3 to TRBJ2-1, with TRBD2 matching over 11 bases. Trimming removed 5 bases from V and 4 bases from J; junction bases left unmatched: 4. Germline CDR1 SGHTA, CDR2 FQGTGA. This CDR3 spans 15 amino acids. Here the CDR3 reads CASSPTSGDYNEQFF. CDR3 coding DNA: TGTGCCAGCAGCCCGACTAGCGGGGATTACAATGAGCAGTTCTTC. Variable domain in full (rest from reference TRBV7-3 and TRBJ2-1): GAGVSQTPSNKVTEKGKYVELRCDPISGHTALYWYRQSLGQGPEFLIYFQGTGAADDSGLPNDRFFAVRPEGSVSTLKIQRTERGDSAVYLCASSPTSGDYNEQFFGPGTRLTVL.

The genes are TRBV7-3 and TRBJ1-1; perhaps TRBD1 as D (6 bases). V lost 5 bases and J lost 1, with 20 bases in between. The length of the CDR3 is 17 residues. Germline V lookup: CDR1 SGHTA, CDR2 FQGTGA. DNA for the CDR3: TGTGCCAGCAGCCCCATGGGGGGGGCGAGATGGAACACTGAAGCTTTCTTT. Its translation: CASSPMGGARWNTEAFF.

In this sample, this clone turned up once. The chain combines TRBV11-2 with TRBJ1-3; D unresolved. This CDR3 comprises 15 residues. In germline, CDR1 is SGHAT, CDR2 FQNNGV. The ends were cut back, 3 bases at V and 0 bases at J, with 9 bases in the middle. CDR3 coding DNA: TGTGCCAGCAGCTTTAATCAGATCTCTGGAAACACCATATATTTT. Residues: CASSFNQISGNTIYF.

The table lists this clone with a count of one. The chain carries TRBV6-5 and TRBJ1-5, with 7 bases that match TRBD1. The CDR3 covers 14 residues. J was trimmed by 4 bases and V by 5 bases; bases with no gene match: 5. Germline CDR1 MNHEY, CDR2 SVGAGI. The CDR3 reads CASSPGTENQPQHF. In nucleotides, the CDR3 is TGTGCCAGCAGTCCCGGGACAGAGAATCAGCCCCAGCATTTT.

This chain joins TRBV13 and TRBJ1-1; 8 nucleotides align to TRBD1. CDR3 length equals 16 residues. J gave up 3 bases and V 3 bases, and 9 bases lay outside the gene matches. Germline lookup yields CDR1 PRHDT and CDR2 FYEKMQ (reference sequence). CDR3 sequence (DNA): TGTGCCAGCAGCTTGTTAGCCAGGGGGCGGGACACTGAAGCTTTCTTT. Its protein is CASSLLARGRDTEAFF.

Remarks on this clone: One end of the junction is discordant with germline, which a read error may explain. The chain uses TRBV15 and TRBJ1-3; 7 bases fit TRBD1. Germline CDR1 and CDR2: LNHNV and YYDKDF (reference sequence). The CDR3 totals 12 residues. This chain's CDR3 is CATSREGQVRHF. CDR3 in DNA: TGTGCCACCAGCAGGGAAGGACAGGTCCGGCATTTT.

The chain joins TRBV6-5 to TRBJ1-1; D not resolved. The CDR3 loop spans 11 amino acids. The germline V and J ends were trimmed by 6 bases and 11 bases, with 13 bases remaining between them. Germline-derived CDR1 and CDR2 are MNHEY and SVGAGI. In DNA form, the CDR3 reads TGTGCCAGCAGCCCGGCCTACGGGGCTTTCTTT. It yields the protein CASSPAYGAFF.

V usage is TRBV11-2 and J usage is TRBJ2-1, with 13 positions matching TRBD2. With 4 bases clipped from V and 2 bases from J, the junction kept 5 bases outside the gene matches. CDR1 is SGHAT, CDR2 FQNNGV, per germline. The CDR3 extends over 17 amino acids. CDR3 in amino acids: CASSYGGLAGPYNEQFF. The DNA for the CDR3 is TGTGCCAGCAGCTACGGGGGACTAGCGGGACCCTACAATGAGCAGTTCTTC.

The genes are TRBV12-5 and TRBJ1-5, with 10 bases lining up with TRBD1. The junction had 6 bases not matched to a gene; V was cut back by 5 bases and J by 2 bases. The CDR3 consists of 16 residues. The germline gives CDR1 LGHNT, CDR2 FRNRAP. DNA of the CDR3: TGTGCTAGTGGTAGACAGGGGGCCCGGGGCAATCAGCCCCAGCATTTT. Protein: CASGRQGARGNQPQHF.

The chain couples TRBV19 to TRBJ1-6; possibly TRBD1 for D (5 bases). There are 14 residues in the CDR3. The V gene's germline CDR1 is LNHDA and CDR2 SQIVND (reference sequence). Trimming pared 3 bases from V and 13 bases from J, leaving 16 bases between. The CDR3 DNA follows: TGTGCCAGTAGTATGCGGTACCCTCCAGGGCCCCTCCACTTT. The encoded protein is CASSMRYPPGPLHF.

The chain employs TRBV5-5 and TRBJ1-4, with D possibly being TRBD1 (5 bases). V lost 0 bases and J 7 bases, leaving 13 bases between the germline ends. CDR3 size: 15 residues. Germline CDR1 SGHKS, CDR2 YYEKEE (reference sequence). CDR3 sequence: CASSLDQQVFEKLFF. The CDR3 DNA sequence: TGTGCCAGCAGCTTGGACCAACAGGTTTTTGAAAAACTGTTTTTT.

J is TRBJ1-2 and V is TRBV11-1; D possibly corresponds to TRBD1 (6 bases). CDR3 length equals 14 residues. The germline gives CDR1 SGHAT, CDR2 FQDESV (reference sequence). Trimming pared 2 bases from V and 5 bases from J, leaving 12 bases between. The CDR3 sequence is CASSLSGGSYGYTF. The CDR3 DNA is TGTGCCAGCAGCTTAAGCGGGGGCTCATATGGCTACACCTTC.

The V and J genes are TRBV15 and TRBJ1-3; D gene ambiguous. Germline V gives CDR1 LNHNV, CDR2 YYDKDF (reference sequence). Trimming shortened V by 4 bases and J by 4 bases, and 14 bases separated the two germline ends. The CDR3 has 15 amino acids. CDR3 sequence (DNA): TGTGCCACCAGCAAGGATGGGAGGGAAGGAAACACCATATATTTT. Protein product: CATSKDGREGNTIYF.

The V gene is TRBV19, the J gene TRBJ2-1; TRBD2 matches at 10 bases. The germline V gene has CDR1 LNHDA and CDR2 SQIVND (reference sequence). Losses at the gene ends were 10 bases for V and 10 bases for J; bases not matched to a gene: 19. This CDR3 is 16 amino acids long. The CDR3 region has the DNA TGTGCCACCGTTGCCCCCGAGAGCGGGGGGGGTTACGAGCAGTTCTTC. Protein product: CATVAPESGGGYEQFF.

CDR3 protein: CASKQDRVAYEQYF. CDR3 in DNA: TGTGCCAGCAAACAGGACAGGGTGGCCTACGAGCAGTACTTC. The rearrangement links TRBV2 to TRBJ2-7, with TRBD1 matching 8 bases. The ends lost 7 bases at V and 2 bases at J; junction bases unmatched: 7. The CDR3 covers 14 residues. The V gene's germline CDR1 is SNHLY and CDR2 FYNNEI. The full variable domain, completed using reference TRBV2 and TRBJ2-7, is EPEVTQTPSHQVTQMGQEVILRCVPISNHLYFYWYRQILGQKVEFLVSFYNNEISEKSEIFDDQFSVERPDGSNFTLKIRSTKLEDSAMYFCASKQDRVAYEQYFGPGTRLTVT.

The gene calls are TRBV6-4 and TRBJ1-2; D remains unclear. Germline V gene data show CDR1 as MRHNA and CDR2 as SNTAGT. V lost 11 bases and J 1 base, leaving 17 bases between the germline ends. The CDR3 totals 14 residues. The CDR3 region has the DNA TGTGCCCGACCTAAAAGGGAGAATAACTATGGCTACACCTTC. This encodes CARPKRENNYGYTF.

The chain carries TRBV30 and TRBJ1-5; 11 bases map to TRBD1. This CDR3 spans 18 amino acids. V lost 5 bases, J lost 0 bases, and 12 bases stayed unmatched. Germline assignment: CDR1 GTSNPN and CDR2 SVGIG (reference sequence). CDR3: CAWQRGQGAAGSNQPQHF. The CDR3 DNA reads as TGTGCCTGGCAAAGAGGACAGGGGGCTGCGGGTAGCAATCAGCCCCAGCATTTT.

This clone came up a few times. The rearrangement uses TRBV3-1 (or the pseudogene TRBV3-2) and TRBJ1-1; D unresolved. Germline CDR1 and CDR2: LGHDT and YNNKEL (reference sequence). The CDR3 has 11 residues. V was pared by 0 bases and J by 7 bases, with 3 bases between. The CDR3 DNA sequence: TGTGCCAGCAGCCAAGACGGTGAAGCTTTCTTT. The encoded protein is CASSQDGEAFF.

The rearrangement joins TRBV5-1 to TRBJ1-4; D gene uncertain. Per germline, CDR1 SGHRS and CDR2 YFSETQ. The V end was cut by 0 bases, the J end by 2 bases, with 8 bases between. The CDR3 has 15 amino acids. The CDR3 reads CASSLAPETNEKLFF. CDR3 DNA: TGCGCCAGCAGCTTGGCTCCGGAGACTAATGAAAAACTGTTTTTT. The full variable domain, in which reference TRBV5-1 and TRBJ1-4 provide the parts outside the CDR3, is KAGVTQTPRYLIKTRGQQVTLSCSPISGHRSVSWYQQTPGQGLQFLFEYFSETQRNKGNFPGRFSGRQFSNSRSEMNVSTLELGDSALYLCASSLAPETNEKLFFGSGTQLSVL.

The V and J genes are TRBV4-1 and TRBJ2-7; unclear D gene. The germline V gene has CDR1 MGHRA and CDR2 YSYEKL. V shed 0 bases and J shed 3 bases, with 9 bases lying between them. CDR3 size: 14 residues. CDR3 in DNA: TGCGCCAGCAGCCAAGAATACAGAAACTACGAGCAGTACTTC. It is translated as CASSQEYRNYEQYF.

The V and J genes are TRBV11-2 and TRBJ2-7; 11 positions agree with TRBD2. Trimming removed 8 bases from V and 6 bases from J; junction bases left unmatched: 6. The germline V gene encodes CDR1 SGHAT and CDR2 FQNNGV. This CDR3 has 13 residues. DNA for the CDR3: TGTGCCAGCGTACTAGCGGGGGCCTTCGAGCAGTACTTC. Its protein is CASVLAGAFEQYF.

This clone was detected once. This chain links TRBV5-1 with TRBJ1-2; possibly TRBD1 for D (5 bases). Trimming removed 0 bases from V and 9 bases from J, with 12 bases in between. The V gene's germline CDR1 is SGHRS and CDR2 YFSETQ. This CDR3 has 13 residues. CDR3 residues: CASSLGASGSYTF. CDR3 in DNA: TGCGCCAGCAGCTTGGGGGCCTCAGGGAGCTACACCTTC.

The rearrangement joins TRBV7-9 to TRBJ2-7, with D possibly being TRBD1 (5 bases). Looked up from germline, CDR1 is SEHNR and CDR2 is FQNEAQ (reference sequence). CDR3 length: 16 amino acids. V was shortened by 2 bases and J by 0 bases, with 14 bases between the two germline ends. As DNA, the CDR3 is TGTGCCAGCAGCTTATATTTGACAGCATCCTCCTACGAGCAGTACTTC. Its protein is CASSLYLTASSYEQYF.

The gene calls are TRBV11-1 and TRBJ1-2; TRBD1 matches at 8 bases. The CDR3 consists of 13 residues. V lost 5 bases and J lost 8; bases outside the gene matches: 7. Germline CDR1 reads SGHAT; CDR2 reads FQDESV (reference sequence). CDR3 nucleotide sequence: TGTGCCAGCAGCACAGAGACAGGGGTAGGCTACACCTTC. Amino acid sequence: CASSTETGVGYTF.

This clone has just a few counts. The chain links TRBV7-2 to TRBJ1-4, with D possibly TRBD1 on 6 matching bases. There are 16 residues in the CDR3. In germline, CDR1 is SGHTA, CDR2 FQGNSA. Between the trimmed V and J ends, which lost 0 bases and 3 bases, there was a span of 11 bases. The CDR3 DNA reads TGTGCCAGCAGCTTAGCCACAGGGTTTTCTAATGAAAAACTGTTTTTT. The encoded protein is CASSLATGFSNEKLFF.

The genes are TRBV4-1 and TRBJ1-2; 9 positions agree with TRBD1. Germline CDR1 MGHRA, CDR2 YSYEKL. This CDR3 contains 14 residues. With V trimmed by 1 base and J by 6 bases, 3 bases remained unmatched. DNA of the CDR3: TGCGCCAGCAGCCAAGTTGGGACAGGGAATGGCTACACCTTC. This encodes CASSQVGTGNGYTF.

The chain joins TRBV9 to TRBJ2-3, with D hard to call. Trimming removed 1 base at V and 0 bases at J, with 6 bases between. CDR3 size: 14 residues. CDR1 and CDR2 (germline): SGDLS, YYNGEE. In nucleotides, the CDR3 is TGTGCCAGCAGCGTACGACTGAGCACAGATACGCAGTATTTT. Residues: CASSVRLSTDTQYF.

V is TRBV5-1 and J is TRBJ2-5; 7 nucleotides align to TRBD1. J gave up 5 bases and V 3 bases, and 4 bases lay outside the gene matches. The germline V gene has CDR1 SGHRS and CDR2 YFSETQ. The CDR3 length is 13 residues. The CDR3 region is CASSSTGEETQYF. DNA for the CDR3: TGCGCCAGCAGCTCAACAGGGGAGGAGACCCAGTACTTC.

This rearrangement joins TRBV10-3 to TRBJ1-1; D is perhaps TRBD1 (6 bases). V lost 8 bases and J 5 bases, leaving 15 bases between the germline ends. CDR1 and CDR2 from the germline V gene are ENHRY and SYGVKD. This CDR3 region has 13 residues. The CDR3 loop is CAIRMDSQTEAFF. The DNA for the CDR3 is TGTGCCATCCGGATGGACAGTCAGACTGAAGCTTTCTTT.

The CDR3 DNA follows: TGTGCCAGTCGCAGTTATGGCTACACCTTC. This translates into CASRSYGYTF. The chain joins TRBV6-5 to TRBJ1-2, with D uncertain. V was clipped by 9 bases and J by 5 bases, with 7 bases between them. The germline gives CDR1 MNHEY, CDR2 SVGAGI. The CDR3 runs to 10 residues.

The chain carries TRBV6-6 and TRBJ1-1, with TRBD1 matching over 8 bases. This CDR3 has 17 amino acids. The V segment lost 5 bases and the J segment 0 bases; nucleotides outside the gene matches: 11. CDR1 and CDR2 from the germline V gene are MNHNY and SVGAGI (reference sequence). The CDR3 here is CASSPDRVQILNTEAFF. CDR3 in DNA: TGTGCCAGCAGTCCGGACAGGGTCCAAATTCTGAACACTGAAGCTTTCTTT.

The CDR3 DNA reads TGTGCCAGCAGCCCCCGAGTGACTAGCGGCACCGGGGAGCTGTTTTTT. Translated, it gives CASSPRVTSGTGELFF. The chain is built from TRBV9 and TRBJ2-2; 9 bases match TRBD2. The V and J ends lost 4 bases and 4 bases, in that order; junction bases with no gene match: 8. The CDR3 runs to 16 residues. Germline CDR1 is SGDLS and CDR2 is YYNGEE.